The 11 T cell receptor beta chains presented below share a single source sample, sequenced in a study of PD-1 blockade in classical Hodgkin lymphoma. Some clones are missing from TCRdb's copy, which holds only in-frame ones; the method was immunoSEQ multiplex PCR. Of about 24,000 clones detected, approximately 80% appear once; the ten largest clones hold about a fifth. Time point meaning: cycle 4 day 1 (C4D1), after 6 weeks of nivolumab. The patients all showed relapse after autologous stem cell transplantation, while their brentuximab vedotin exposure varied. The source was peripheral blood mononuclear cells (PBMCs), collected before the fourth cycle of nivolumab. These receptor sequences come from a human donor with classical Hodgkin lymphoma.

This sequence joins TRBV2 and TRBJ1-1, with D perhaps matching TRBD1 (6 bases). V lost 4 bases, J lost 1 base, and 16 bases lay in between. This CDR3 has 16 amino acids. The germline gives CDR1 SNHLY, CDR2 FYNNEI. The CDR3 sequence: CASSVKGVTGNTEAFF. In DNA form, the CDR3 reads TGTGCCAGCAGTGTAAAAGGGGTGACAGGGAACACTGAAGCTTTCTTT. Full variable domain (remainder filled in from reference TRBV2 and TRBJ1-1): EPEVTQTPSHQVTQMGQEVILRCVPISNHLYFYWYRQILGQKVEFLVSFYNNEISEKSEIFDDQFSVERPDGSNFTLKIRSTKLEDSAMYFCASSVKGVTGNTEAFFGQGTRLTVV.

The gene calls are TRBV6-1 and TRBJ2-5; D is ambiguous. V lost 2 bases and J 2 bases, leaving 9 bases between the germline ends. The CDR3 sequence is 14 residues long. Germline-derived CDR1 and CDR2 are MNHNS and SASEGT. CDR3 coding DNA: TGTGCCAGCAGTGAACCGGGCCGTCAAGAGACCCAGTACTTC. Amino acid sequence: CASSEPGRQETQYF.

The chain combines TRBV5-1 with TRBJ2-6, with unresolved D. Trimming took off 5 bases at V and 0 bases at J, with 9 bases between the two ends. This CDR3 is built from 15 residues. The germline V gene has CDR1 SGHRS and CDR2 YFSETQ. CDR3 region: CASRGQTSGANVLTF. The CDR3 DNA reads TGCGCCAGCAGGGGTCAAACCTCTGGGGCCAACGTCCTGACTTTC.

The genes are TRBV19 and TRBJ2-1; 13 positions agree with TRBD2. Germline CDR1 is LNHDA and CDR2 is SQIVND (reference sequence). V shed 5 bases, J shed 7 bases, and the junction held 8 bases outside the gene matches. This CDR3 comprises 16 residues. CDR3 bases: TGTGCCAGTAGTCCCGGACTAGCGGGAGTGCGGAATGAGCAGTTCTTC. It specifies CASSPGLAGVRNEQFF. The variable domain in full, with the rest retrieved from reference TRBV19 and TRBJ2-1, is DGGITQSPKYLFRKEGQNVTLSCEQNLNHDAMYWYRQDPGQGLRLIYYSQIVNDFQKGDIAEGYSVSREKKESFPLTVTSAQKNPTAFYLCASSPGLAGVRNEQFFGPGTRLTVL.

The chain is built from TRBV28 and TRBJ1-2; TRBD1 aligns across 7 bases. Germline lookup yields CDR1 MDHEN and CDR2 SYDVKM. V gave up 7 bases and J gave up 5 bases; unmatched junction bases: 4. The CDR3 contains 12 residues. The CDR3 loop reads CASTRGEYGYTF. In nucleotides, the CDR3 is TGTGCCAGCACCAGGGGGGAATATGGCTACACCTTC.

The chain uses TRBV28 and TRBJ2-7, with a possible D match to TRBD2 (5 bases). Between the trimmed V and J ends, which lost 5 bases and 2 bases, there was a span of 10 bases. The CDR3 is 13 residues long. In germline, CDR1 is MDHEN, CDR2 SYDVKM. CDR3 nucleotides: TGTGCCAGCAGTCAACTAGTCACCTACGAGCAGTACTTC. Translated, it gives CASSQLVTYEQYF.

CDR3 in DNA: TGCGCCAGCAGCCCCCAGGTTGTTAGCGGCCAAGAGACCCAGTACTTC. Translation gives CASSPQVVSGQETQYF. The J gene is TRBJ2-5, the V gene TRBV5-1; weak D call: TRBD2 (6 bases). Germline V gene data show CDR1 as SGHRS and CDR2 as YFSETQ. The CDR3 is 16 residues long. V dropped 4 bases and J dropped 1 base, with 17 bases sitting between them.

As for this clone: At one of its ends the junction is not consistent with the germline gene, which may arise from a read error. V gene TRBV7-6 combines with J gene TRBJ2-3, with a tentative D call TRBD2 (5 bases). This CDR3 is built from 16 residues. CDR1 SGHVS and CDR2 FNYEAQ come from the germline V gene. CDR3 region: CASTLLDSYLGDTQYF. CDR3 nucleotides: TGTGCCAGCACCTTACTAGACTCCTATCTTGGGGATACGCAGTATTTT.

This clone came up once. V usage is TRBV19 and J usage is TRBJ2-3; a weak D match, TRBD2 (5 bases). V was pared by 5 bases and J by 4 bases, with 19 bases between. Per germline, CDR1 LNHDA and CDR2 SQIVND (reference sequence). The CDR3 extends over 16 amino acids. In DNA, the CDR3 is TGTGCCAGTAGTCCCTTGACGGGGAAGGTCTCAGATACGCAGTATTTT. It is translated as CASSPLTGKVSDTQYF.

This chain connects TRBV28 to TRBJ2-7; TRBD2 is a possible D gene (6 bases). Germline CDR1 reads MDHEN; CDR2 reads SYDVKM. This CDR3 is built from 16 residues. V lost 6 bases to trimming and J lost 2 bases, with 20 bases between them. CDR3 amino acids: CASSPNFGSTTYEQYF. CDR3 coding DNA: TGTGCCAGCAGCCCGAACTTCGGGAGCACAACCTACGAGCAGTACTTC.

CDR3 in amino acids: CASRTGSSNEKLFF. The CDR3 DNA reads TGTGCCAGCAGGACAGGGAGCTCTAATGAAAAACTGTTTTTT. The chain employs TRBV2 and TRBJ1-4, with 7 bases lining up with TRBD1. This CDR3 contains 14 residues. In germline, CDR1 is SNHLY, CDR2 FYNNEI. V gave up 6 bases and J gave up 3 bases; unmatched junction bases: 4.